These 23 T cell receptor beta chains were sequenced from one sample in a study of T cells in Graves' hyperthyroidism and ophthalmopathy. TCR beta CDR3 region amplification was performed from RNA transcripts. The HTBI primer set served for first-round RT-PCR of the TCR CDR3. In TCRdb, the multiplex PCR reads were re-called with MiXCR into one record per CDR3 protein. This table has about 410,000 distinct CDR3 sequences, roughly 15% appearing once. The material sequenced was blood. The source is a man aged 18 to 30 with Graves' ophthalmopathy.

This rearrangement joins TRBV15 to TRBJ1-1; D uncertain. Trimming left V 0 bases short and J 2 bases short, with 4 bases between. Germline V lookup: CDR1 LNHNV, CDR2 YYDKDF (reference sequence). This CDR3 is 13 amino acids long. This chain's CDR3 is CATSRDLNTEAFF. For the CDR3, the DNA is TGTGCCACCAGCAGAGATCTAAACACTGAAGCTTTCTTT.

This clonotype has ten or more counts. The V and J genes are TRBV12-3 or TRBV12-4 and TRBJ2-5; 7 positions agree with TRBD1. This CDR3 region has 16 residues. J lost 4 bases, V lost 7 bases, and 15 bases had no gene match. The CDR3 protein is CASNIKGQLTRETQYF. The CDR3 region has the DNA TGTGCCAGCAACATTAAGGGACAGCTCACAAGAGAGACCCAGTACTTC.

V gene TRBV29-1 combines with J gene TRBJ1-2; D unresolved. Germline CDR1 reads SQVTM; CDR2 reads ANQGSEA. V gave up 8 bases and J gave up 6 bases, with 7 bases separating them. There are 9 residues in the CDR3. CDR3 bases: TGCAGCACAGTAGATGGCTACACCTTC. Encoded protein: CSTVDGYTF.

At least ten counts were recorded for this clonotype. The rearrangement joins TRBV7-2 to TRBJ1-6; D gene ambiguous. Trimming took off 2 bases at V and 8 bases at J, with 7 bases between the two ends. The CDR3 is 13 residues long. Germline V gene sequence: CDR1 SGHTA, CDR2 FQGNSA. CDR3 in amino acids: CASSLTLHSPLHF. CDR3 DNA: TGTGCCAGCAGCTTAACGTTGCATTCACCCCTCCACTTT.

Ten or more counts support this clonotype. This rearrangement joins TRBV12-3 or TRBV12-4 to TRBJ2-3; tentative D call: TRBD2 (5 bases). The CDR3 is made up of 15 amino acids. The V end was cut by 5 bases, the J end by 2 bases, with 14 bases between. CDR3 nucleotides: TGTGCCAGCAGTCTTCAAGAGGGAGTCACAGATACGCAGTATTTT. Translation: CASSLQEGVTDTQYF.

There are many counts of this clonotype. The rearrangement links TRBV30 to TRBJ1-1, with 8 bases matching TRBD1. This CDR3 is built from 14 residues. Germline loops: CDR1 GTSNPN, CDR2 SVGIG (reference sequence). Unmatched junction bases numbered 10, after V lost 2 bases and J lost 8 bases. The CDR3 coding sequence is TGTGCCTGGAGTTTGGTGACAGGGGCGGTGGAAGCTTTCTTT. Translation gives CAWSLVTGAVEAFF.

This clonotype was recorded many times. The gene calls are TRBV7-2 and TRBJ1-5; the D is unclear. Germline-derived CDR1 and CDR2 are SGHTA and FQGNSA. V dropped 2 bases and J dropped 10 bases, with 9 bases sitting between them. The CDR3 is 12 residues long. CDR3 amino acids: CASSLNSYPQHF. The CDR3 nucleotides are TGTGCCAGCAGCTTAAACAGCTACCCCCAGCATTTT.

This chain links TRBV12-3 or TRBV12-4 with TRBJ1-2; TRBD1 is a possible D gene (6 bases). The CDR3 totals 13 residues. V dropped 3 bases and J dropped 11 bases, with 16 bases sitting between them. CDR3 sequence (DNA): TGTGCCAGCAGTTTCCTACGGGGGGCGGGGTACACCTTC. Residues: CASSFLRGAGYTF.

In this sample, this clonotype turned up many times. The chain combines TRBV2 with TRBJ2-1; TRBD2 matches 11 bases. Germline CDR1 reads SNHLY; CDR2 reads FYNNEI. V shed 9 bases and J 3 bases; nucleotides not matched to a gene: 1. This CDR3 has 13 amino acids. The CDR3 reads CARGLADYNEQFF. CDR3 in DNA: TGTGCCAGGGGACTAGCGGACTACAATGAGCAGTTCTTC.

The chain employs TRBV19 and TRBJ2-1; D gene uncertain. Germline V gene sequence: CDR1 LNHDA, CDR2 SQIVND (reference sequence). The V gene lost 5 bases and the J gene lost 6 bases, with 17 bases spanning the gap. CDR3 length equals 15 residues. The CDR3, as DNA: TGTGCCAGTAGTTCTTTCGCGGATTCCGGCAATGAGCAGTTCTTC. Protein sequence: CASSSFADSGNEQFF.

In its sample, this clonotype was seen many times. The CDR3 here is CSARAPWTGGLAGRYNEQFF. CDR3 coding DNA: TGCAGTGCTAGAGCGCCTTGGACAGGGGGCTTAGCAGGGCGTTACAATGAGCAGTTCTTC. This chain joins TRBV20-1 and TRBJ2-1; 11 bases are shared with TRBD1. The CDR3 is 20 residues long. In germline, CDR1 is DFQATT, CDR2 SNEGSKA (reference sequence). V trimming: 1 base; J trimming: 4 bases; junction bases outside the gene matches: 18.

V gene TRBV4-1 combines with J gene TRBJ2-2, with TRBD1 matching over 8 bases. Looked up from germline, CDR1 is MGHRA and CDR2 is YSYEKL. The CDR3 extends over 16 amino acids. V lost 2 bases to trimming and J lost 4 bases; unmatched junction nucleotides: 6. The CDR3 loop is CASSQPGGLGTGELFF. The CDR3 DNA is TGCGCCAGCAGCCAACCAGGGGGCTTGGGCACCGGGGAGCTGTTTTTT.

Comments on this clonotype: This clone may be a read error of a much larger clone one base away. V usage is TRBV6-2 or TRBV6-3 and J usage is TRBJ1-5, with D unclear. The CDR3 contains 14 residues. CDR1 and CDR2 (germline): MNHEY, SVGEGT. The CDR3 DNA is TGTGCCTGCAGTTACTCGGCAGTCAATCAGCCCCAGCATTTT. Translation gives CACSYSAVNQPQHF.

In this sample, this clonotype turned up many times. J is TRBJ2-7 and V is TRBV7-9, with TRBD2 matching over 11 bases. CDR3 length: 16 residues. In germline, CDR1 is SEHNR, CDR2 FQNEAQ (reference sequence). J lost 2 bases, V lost 1 base, and 4 bases had no gene match. Written as DNA, the CDR3 is TGTGCCAGCAGCTTAGTGGGGACTAGCGGCGCCTACGAGCAGTACTTC. Encoded protein: CASSLVGTSGAYEQYF.

This clonotype appeared many times. The chain joins TRBV29-1 to TRBJ2-7; TRBD2 matches at 12 bases. Germline lookup yields CDR1 SQVTM and CDR2 ANQGSEA. The CDR3 extends over 14 amino acids. Trimming cost V 4 bases and J 0 bases; bases outside gene matches: 1. This chain's CDR3 is CSVVTSGGSYEQYF. CDR3 sequence (DNA): TGCAGCGTTGTGACTAGCGGGGGCTCCTACGAGCAGTACTTC.

The chain employs TRBV29-1 and TRBJ2-5; D is unclear. Trimming pared 6 bases from V and 4 bases from J, leaving 18 bases between. Per the germline V gene, CDR1 is SQVTM and CDR2 is ANQGSEA. The CDR3 has 14 amino acids. For the CDR3, the DNA is TGCAGCGTCCTTGGTGGGGTCCCGTCAGAGACCCAGTACTTC. Translated, it gives CSVLGGVPSETQYF.

In this sample, this clonotype turned up a few times. The genes are TRBV20-1 and TRBJ2-7; TRBD2 matches 8 bases. The germline V gene encodes CDR1 DFQATT and CDR2 SNEGSKA (reference sequence). The CDR3 is 15 residues long. The V segment lost 1 base and the J segment 6 bases; nucleotides outside the gene matches: 11. This CDR3 is CSARAASGSYREQYF. The CDR3 region has the DNA TGCAGTGCTAGAGCGGCCAGCGGGAGTTACCGCGAGCAGTACTTC.

This clonotype was detected many times. The chain combines TRBV7-2 with TRBJ2-3; 7 bases align to TRBD2. Trimming at V came to 1 base and at J to 7 bases, leaving 2 bases not matched to a gene. Germline CDR1 and CDR2: SGHTA and FQGNSA. The CDR3 runs 13 residues. CDR3 protein: CASSLGTRNTQYF. In DNA form, the CDR3 reads TGTGCCAGCAGCTTAGGGACTAGGAATACGCAGTATTTT.

This clonotype has more than one count but fewer than ten. This chain links TRBV10-1 with TRBJ2-1; D is perhaps TRBD1 (5 bases). Germline-derived CDR1 and CDR2 are WNHNN and SYGVQD (reference sequence). This CDR3 comprises 14 residues. Trimming cost V 3 bases and J 4 bases, with 10 bases left between them. In DNA form, the CDR3 reads TGCGCCAGCAGTGACCGGACAAGTTACAATGAGCAGTTCTTC. It is translated as CASSDRTSYNEQFF.

This clonotype appeared many times. The V and J genes are TRBV2 and TRBJ1-2, with a possible D match to TRBD1 (6 bases). Germline CDR1 and CDR2: SNHLY and FYNNEI. The CDR3 length is 12 residues. The V end lost 2 bases, the J end lost 8 bases, and 9 bases lay between the germline ends. CDR3 protein: CASSESGAGYTF. As DNA, the CDR3 is TGTGCCAGCAGTGAATCAGGGGCCGGCTACACCTTC.

This clonotype was counted many times. The rearrangement links TRBV27 to TRBJ2-1; D is ambiguous. V was cut by 3 bases and J by 0 bases, with 6 bases left in between. Per the germline V gene, CDR1 is MNHEY and CDR2 is SMNVEV (reference sequence). The CDR3 totals 14 residues. The CDR3 DNA reads TGTGCCAGCAGTTTGGTTAGCTCCTACAATGAGCAGTTCTTC. Amino acid sequence: CASSLVSSYNEQFF.

In this sample, this clonotype turned up many times. The CDR3 protein is CASSLGVQGSNEQFF. As DNA, the CDR3 is TGCGCCAGCAGCTTGGGGGTACAGGGATCCAATGAGCAGTTCTTC. This chain connects TRBV5-1 to TRBJ2-1, with a tentative D call TRBD1 (6 bases). This CDR3 has 15 residues. Trimming removed 0 bases from V and 6 bases from J, with 13 bases in between. CDR1 is SGHRS, CDR2 YFSETQ, per germline.

V and J are TRBV11-2 and TRBJ2-2, with 9 bases matching TRBD2. CDR1 is SGHAT, CDR2 FQNNGV, per germline. This CDR3 comprises 15 residues. V shed 4 bases, J shed 7 bases, and the junction held 7 bases outside the gene matches. This CDR3 reads CASSSSGGQGGELFF. CDR3 in DNA: TGTGCCAGCAGCTCAAGCGGGGGGCAGGGCGGGGAGCTGTTTTTT. The whole variable domain, filled in from reference TRBV11-2 and TRBJ2-2, reads EAGVAQSPRYKIIEKRQSVAFWCNPISGHATLYWYQQILGQGPKLLIQFQNNGVVDDSQLPKDRFSAERLKGVDSTLKIQPAKLEDSAVYLCASSSSGGQGGELFFGEGSRLTVL.